These 20 T cell receptor beta chains originate from one sample sequenced in a study of human versus mouse CDR3 diversity and MHC coevolution. Libraries were prepared by immunoSEQ multiplex PCR; TCRdb keeps only in-frame clonotypes and omits some of them. The sample carries tens of thousands of clones, about 93% recorded once. What was sequenced was naive CD4+ T cells from blood. Subset specified: CD45RO-negative CD62L-positive naive CD4 T cells. These receptors came from a person between 25 and 75 years old in good health.

This clone appeared a single time. This chain links TRBV18 with TRBJ2-7; TRBD1 aligns across 9 bases. Germline CDR1 and CDR2: KGHSH and LQKENI. V was clipped by 3 bases and J by 3 bases; unmatched bases: 3. The CDR3 has 14 amino acids. CDR3 sequence: CASSPRTGDYEQYF. The CDR3 DNA reads as TGTGCCAGCTCACCGCGGACAGGGGACTACGAGCAGTACTTC.

The chain carries TRBV4-2 and TRBJ2-1; no clear D. The length of the CDR3 is 15 residues. Germline values: CDR1 LGHNA, CDR2 YNFKEQ. Trimming removed 3 bases from V and 0 bases from J, with 9 bases in between. The CDR3 sequence: CASSHAKSSYNEQFF. The CDR3 DNA is TGTGCCAGCAGCCATGCCAAGAGCTCCTACAATGAGCAGTTCTTC.

The V and J genes are TRBV2 and TRBJ2-4; weak D call: TRBD2 (5 bases). V was cut by 6 bases and J by 5 bases, with 5 bases left in between. Germline V gene sequence: CDR1 SNHLY, CDR2 FYNNEI. The CDR3 spans 11 residues. DNA for the CDR3: TGTGCCAGCAGGAGGGAAAACATTCAGTACTTC. This encodes CASRRENIQYF. Full variable domain (remainder filled in from reference TRBV2 and TRBJ2-4): EPEVTQTPSHQVTQMGQEVILRCVPISNHLYFYWYRQILGQKVEFLVSFYNNEISEKSEIFDDQFSVERPDGSNFTLKIRSTKLEDSAMYFCASRRENIQYFGAGTRLSVL.

The rearrangement joins TRBV7-3 to TRBJ1-6; the D gene is possibly TRBD1 (5 bases). This CDR3 comprises 14 residues. Germline V gene lookup returns CDR1 SGHTA and CDR2 FQGTGA. The germline V and J ends were trimmed by 5 bases and 9 bases, with 14 bases remaining between them. The CDR3 DNA reads TGTGCCAGCAGCCCCGGACCAAGGGGTTCACCCCTCCACTTT. The encoded protein is CASSPGPRGSPLHF.

The genes are TRBV4-1 and TRBJ2-7; D unclear. The CDR3 is made up of 14 amino acids. CDR1 and CDR2 (germline): MGHRA, YSYEKL. V was trimmed by 2 bases and J by 0 bases, leaving 8 bases between them. CDR3 bases: TGCGCCAGCAGCCAACCGAGGAGCTCCTACGAGCAGTACTTC. This translates into CASSQPRSSYEQYF.

The V call is TRBV19, the J call TRBJ1-4, with 7 bases aligning to TRBD1. The CDR3 length is 16 residues. The ends lost 6 bases at V and 4 bases at J; junction bases unmatched: 11. Germline loops: CDR1 LNHDA, CDR2 SQIVND (reference sequence). CDR3 in amino acids: CASSPQGNLGNEKLFF. In nucleotides, the CDR3 is TGTGCCAGTAGCCCACAGGGGAATCTCGGTAATGAAAAACTGTTTTTT.

The chain couples TRBV6-5 to TRBJ2-5; no firm D call. The CDR3 loop spans 11 amino acids. Germline CDR1 and CDR2: MNHEY and SVGAGI. Trimming removed 4 bases from V and 5 bases from J, with 5 bases in between. CDR3 DNA: TGTGCCAGCAGTTGGGCGGAGACCCAGTACTTC. The encoded protein is CASSWAETQYF.

CDR3 sequence (DNA): TGTGCCAGTAGTATAGGGGACTTGGGCTACGAGCAGTACTTC. Protein sequence: CASSIGDLGYEQYF. The rearrangement joins TRBV19 to TRBJ2-7, with D possibly matching TRBD2 (6 bases). The germline gives CDR1 LNHDA, CDR2 SQIVND (reference sequence). This CDR3 is 14 amino acids long. Trimming left V 1 base short and J 3 bases short, with 10 bases between. Variable domain in full (rest from reference TRBV19 and TRBJ2-7): DGGITQSPKYLFRKEGQNVTLSCEQNLNHDAMYWYRQDPGQGLRLIYYSQIVNDFQKGDIAEGYSVSREKKESFPLTVTSAQKNPTAFYLCASSIGDLGYEQYFGPGTRLTVT.

Concerning this clone: This specimen includes other DNA sequences encoding the same CDR3. The V call is TRBV7-2, the J call TRBJ1-5; perhaps TRBD1 as D (6 bases). CDR3 length: 13 amino acids. V was cut by 6 bases and J by 1 base, with 7 bases left in between. Per germline, CDR1 SGHTA and CDR2 FQGNSA. The CDR3: CASRGQSNQPQHF. As DNA, the CDR3 is TGTGCCAGCAGAGGACAGAGCAATCAGCCCCAGCATTTT.

The chain combines TRBV9 with TRBJ1-1; 7 positions agree with TRBD1. Germline assignment: CDR1 SGDLS and CDR2 YYNGEE. The CDR3 is made up of 16 amino acids. Trimming took 4 bases from V and 0 from J; bases not matched to a gene: 9. CDR3 sequence reads: CASSSQTGPLNTEAFF. DNA of the CDR3: TGTGCCAGCAGCTCACAGACAGGGCCTTTGAACACTGAAGCTTTCTTT.

The chain carries TRBV6-6 and TRBJ2-2, with D hard to call. CDR1 is MNHNY, CDR2 SVGAGI, per germline (reference sequence). The CDR3 has 14 residues. Trimming took off 0 bases at V and 4 bases at J, with 6 bases between the two ends. CDR3 residues: CASSYSRSTGELFF. The DNA of the CDR3 is TGTGCCAGCAGTTACTCGAGATCCACCGGGGAGCTGTTTTTT.

The chain carries TRBV7-3 and TRBJ2-7; TRBD1 matches 9 bases. The germline CDR1 and CDR2 sequences are SGHTA and FQGTGA. After removal of 5 bases from V and 1 base from J, the junction contained 6 bases not matched to a gene. The CDR3 has 15 residues. The DNA for the CDR3 is TGTGCCAGCAGCCTTACAGGGGGCACGTCCTACGAGCAGTACTTC. Residues: CASSLTGGTSYEQYF.

V gene TRBV19 combines with J gene TRBJ1-4; D is undetermined. Trimming shortened V by 7 bases and J by 3 bases, and 15 bases separated the two germline ends. This CDR3 has 15 residues. Germline V gene lookup returns CDR1 LNHDA and CDR2 SQIVND (reference sequence). Here the CDR3 DNA reads TGTGCCAGTACCCAATCGGGGAGGTCTAATGAAAAACTGTTTTTT. Translation gives CASTQSGRSNEKLFF.

The gene calls are TRBV7-2 and TRBJ1-1, with a weak D call TRBD1 (6 bases). Germline lookup yields CDR1 SGHTA and CDR2 FQGNSA. Trimming stripped 3 bases from V and 6 bases from J, with 11 bases between. The CDR3 covers 13 residues. Here the CDR3 DNA reads TGTGCCAGCAGCTTTAGACAGGTGGCTGAAGCTTTCTTT. Protein: CASSFRQVAEAFF.

The chain couples TRBV18 to TRBJ2-5; perhaps TRBD2 as D (6 bases). Germline V gene lookup returns CDR1 KGHSH and CDR2 LQKENI. CDR3 length: 14 residues. V lost 2 bases and J lost 3, with 10 bases in between. DNA of the CDR3: TGTGCCAGCTCACCATTCACGGGAGAAGAGACCCAGTACTTC. Residues: CASSPFTGEETQYF.

The chain employs TRBV11-2 and TRBJ1-3; TRBD1 aligns across 7 bases. V was clipped by 1 base and J by 0 bases; unmatched bases: 3. The CDR3 totals 16 residues. The germline V gene encodes CDR1 SGHAT and CDR2 FQNNGV. The CDR3 loop reads CASSLGQGGSGNTIYF. The CDR3 bases are TGTGCCAGCAGCTTAGGACAGGGAGGCTCTGGAAACACCATATATTTT.

The chain links TRBV6-5 to TRBJ1-5, with D perhaps matching TRBD1 (5 bases). This CDR3 spans 12 amino acids. V gave up 5 bases and J gave up 9 bases, with 11 bases separating them. Germline CDR1 and CDR2: MNHEY and SVGAGI. The DNA of the CDR3 is TGTGCCAGCAGTCCCCCCGGGGGGCCCCAGCATTTT. This sequence encodes CASSPPGGPQHF.

The chain employs TRBV30 and TRBJ2-2; maybe TRBD2 (5 bases). The CDR3 sequence is 14 residues long. CDR1 and CDR2 (germline): GTSNPN, SVGIG (reference sequence). The V gene lost 3 bases and the J gene lost 2 bases, with 10 bases spanning the gap. CDR3 loop: CAWRLGDNTGELFF. The CDR3 DNA sequence: TGTGCCTGGAGACTAGGCGACAACACCGGGGAGCTGTTTTTT.

The chain couples TRBV4-2 to TRBJ1-4; perhaps TRBD1 as D (5 bases). Germline V gene data show CDR1 as LGHNA and CDR2 as YNFKEQ. The CDR3 runs 15 residues. V lost 0 bases and J 8 bases, leaving 13 bases between the germline ends. CDR3 nucleotide sequence: TGTGCCAGCAGCCAAGAGGGGCCAGGACGGGAAAAACTGTTTTTT. It encodes CASSQEGPGREKLFF.

The V gene is TRBV19, the J gene TRBJ2-7, with D uncertain. The germline V and J ends were trimmed by 2 bases and 1 base, with 6 bases remaining between them. Per germline, CDR1 LNHDA and CDR2 SQIVND (reference sequence). The CDR3 extends over 13 amino acids. This chain's CDR3 is CASSIRQSYEQYF. The CDR3 coding sequence is TGTGCCAGTAGTATACGCCAGTCCTACGAGCAGTACTTC.